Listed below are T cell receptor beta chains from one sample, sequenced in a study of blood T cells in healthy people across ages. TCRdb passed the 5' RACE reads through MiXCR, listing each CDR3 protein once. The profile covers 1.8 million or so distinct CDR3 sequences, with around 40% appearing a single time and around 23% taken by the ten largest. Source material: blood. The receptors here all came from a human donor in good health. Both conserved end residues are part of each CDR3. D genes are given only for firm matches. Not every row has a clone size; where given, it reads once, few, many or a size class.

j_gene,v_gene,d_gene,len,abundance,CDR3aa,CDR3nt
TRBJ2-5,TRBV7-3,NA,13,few,CASSRLEEGTQYF,TGTGCCAGCAGCCGACTAGAAGAGGGGACCCAGTACTTC
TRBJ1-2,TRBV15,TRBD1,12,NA,CATGQGSYGYTF,TGTGCCACGGGACAGGGGAGTTATGGCTACACCTTC
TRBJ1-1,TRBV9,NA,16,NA,CASSVAPPGPYTEAFF,TGTGCCAGCAGCGTAGCTCCCCCAGGACCCTACACTGAAGCTTTCTTT
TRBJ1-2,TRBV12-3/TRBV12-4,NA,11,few,CASSLGGPYTF,TGTGCCAGCAGTTTGGGGGGGCCATACACCTTC
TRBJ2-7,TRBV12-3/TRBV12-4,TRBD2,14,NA,CASSLGGLNYEQYF,TGTGCCAGCAGTTTGGGGGGACTAAACTACGAGCAGTACTTC
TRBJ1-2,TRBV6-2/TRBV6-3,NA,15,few,CASSYEEGTVTGYTF,TGTGCCAGCAGTTACGAGGAAGGGACCGTCACTGGCTACACCTTC
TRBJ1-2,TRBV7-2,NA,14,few,CASSLFTESYGYTF,TGTGCCAGCAGCTTATTTACGGAATCTTATGGCTACACCTTC
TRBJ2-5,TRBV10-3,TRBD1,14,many,CAISEGQVAETQYF,TGTGCCATCAGTGAGGGACAGGTTGCGGAGACCCAGTACTTC
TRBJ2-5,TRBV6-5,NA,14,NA,CASSYSTQGGIQYF,TGTGCCAGCAGTTACTCGACCCAGGGGGGGATCCAGTACTTC
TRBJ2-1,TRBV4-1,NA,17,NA,CASSQDPGRNSYNEQFF,TGCGCCAGCAGCCAAGACCCCGGCAGAAACTCCTACAATGAGCAGTTCTTC
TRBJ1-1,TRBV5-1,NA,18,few,CASSLLTFSATPNTEAFF,TGCGCCAGCAGCTTGTTAACGTTCTCTGCAACCCCGAACACTGAAGCTTTCTTT
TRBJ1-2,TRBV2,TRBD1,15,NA,CASEDSRQGKYGYTF,TGTGCCAGCGAGGACTCCCGACAGGGGAAGTATGGCTACACCTTC
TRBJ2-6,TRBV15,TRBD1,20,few,CATSRGLTGGFTSGANVLTF,TGTGCCACCAGCAGAGGCTTGACAGGGGGCTTCACTTCTGGGGCCAACGTCCTGACTTTC
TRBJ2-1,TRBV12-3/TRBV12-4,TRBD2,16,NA,CASSFRLASGGNEQFF,TGTGCCAGCAGTTTCAGGTTGGCTAGCGGGGGCAATGAGCAGTTCTTC